The 30 T cell receptor beta chains given below trace back to one sample, sequenced in a study of identifying expanded T cells in peripheral blood. Generated by immunoSEQ multiplex PCR, the TCRdb table keeps only in-frame clones and is missing some. The sample contains about 85,000 clones, 88% of which appear only once. Sample: blood. The receptors come from a person between 18 and 75 years old in good health.

This sequence joins TRBV7-9 and TRBJ1-5; tentatively, D is TRBD1 (5 bases). The V end was cut by 6 bases, the J end by 5 bases, with 11 bases between. Germline V gives CDR1 SEHNR, CDR2 FQNEAQ (reference sequence). This CDR3 is built from 13 residues. CDR3 in amino acids: CASSTGVDQPQHF. The CDR3 DNA sequence: TGTGCCAGCAGTACGGGGGTGGATCAGCCCCAGCATTTT. The variable domain in full, with the rest retrieved from reference TRBV7-9 and TRBJ1-5, is DTGVSQNPRHKITKRGQNVTFRCDPISEHNRLYWYRQTLGQGPEFLTYFQNEAQLEKSRLLSDRFSAERPKGSFSTLEIQRTEQGDSAMYLCASSTGVDQPQHFGDGTRLSIL.

This sequence joins TRBV29-1 and TRBJ2-1; no clear D gene. The CDR3 covers 12 residues. From germline, CDR1 is SQVTM and CDR2 ANQGSEA. Trimming took off 6 bases at V and 6 bases at J, with 12 bases between the two ends. In nucleotides, the CDR3 is TGCAGCGTGAGCCCGGACGCCAATGAGCAGTTCTTC. As protein: CSVSPDANEQFF.

This chain joins TRBV5-1 and TRBJ1-2; D remains unclear. Germline V CDR1 and CDR2: SGHRS, YFSETQ. V gave up 0 bases and J gave up 4 bases, with 16 bases separating them. The CDR3 runs 16 residues. CDR3 protein: CASSLVSASQLYGYTF. The CDR3 DNA follows: TGCGCCAGCAGCTTGGTTTCCGCCAGTCAGCTCTATGGCTACACCTTC.

V is TRBV6-6 and J is TRBJ1-3; D unclear. The length of the CDR3 is 14 residues. The V and J ends lost 10 bases and 0 bases respectively, with 13 bases between them. CDR1 is MNHNY and CDR2 is SVGAGI in the germline V gene (reference sequence). The CDR3, as DNA: TGTGCCACCTCCGGGCAGAACTCTGGAAACACCATATATTTT. Amino acids: CATSGQNSGNTIYF.

The genes are TRBV9 and TRBJ2-7; D unresolved. In germline, CDR1 is SGDLS, CDR2 YYNGEE. CDR3 length equals 13 residues. V was clipped by 1 base and J by 5 bases, with 10 bases between them. The DNA for the CDR3 is TGTGCCAGCAGCGTAAACGATCTCCACGAGCAGTACTTC. Residues: CASSVNDLHEQYF.

The chain is built from TRBV9 and TRBJ2-1, with D hard to call. This CDR3 has 12 amino acids. V was clipped by 0 bases and J by 10 bases, with 8 bases between them. The V gene's germline CDR1 is SGDLS and CDR2 YYNGEE. CDR3 coding DNA: TGTGCCAGCAGCGTAGACGGGTGGGAGCAGTTCTTC. Residues: CASSVDGWEQFF.

This clone was seen once. The chain couples TRBV18 to TRBJ1-5; D remains ambiguous. Germline CDR1 and CDR2: KGHSH and LQKENI. V was pared by 6 bases and J by 1 base, with 7 bases between. The CDR3 covers 13 residues. The CDR3 loop is CASSSDSNQPQHF. The CDR3 DNA sequence: TGTGCCAGCTCCAGCGACAGCAATCAGCCCCAGCATTTT. Full variable domain (outside the CDR3, taken from reference TRBV18 and TRBJ1-5): NAGVMQNPRHLVRRRGQEARLRCSPMKGHSHVYWYRQLPEEGLKFMVYLQKENIIDESGMPKERFSAEFPKEGPSILRIQQVVRGDSAAYFCASSSDSNQPQHFGDGTRLSIL.

CDR3 in amino acids: CASSPLRGPGVQETQYF. CDR3 sequence (DNA): TGTGCCAGCTCACCACTCCGGGGGCCAGGAGTCCAAGAGACCCAGTACTTC. The chain couples TRBV18 to TRBJ2-5, with D possibly being TRBD1 or TRBD2 (6 bases each). The germline V and J ends were trimmed by 1 base and 1 base, with 16 bases remaining between them. CDR3 length equals 17 residues. Germline V gene sequence: CDR1 KGHSH, CDR2 LQKENI.

This chain uses TRBV28 with TRBJ2-1; no firm D call. Germline V gives CDR1 MDHEN, CDR2 SYDVKM. The CDR3 consists of 14 residues. Trimming removed 3 bases from V and 1 base from J, with 7 bases in between. The CDR3: CASSFVSSYNEQFF. DNA of the CDR3: TGTGCCAGCAGTTTCGTATCGTCCTACAATGAGCAGTTCTTC.

In DNA, the CDR3 is TGCGCCAGCAGCCAAACCGGGACAGGTGCCTCTGGGGCCAACGTCCTGACTTTC. This sequence encodes CASSQTGTGASGANVLTF. This rearrangement joins TRBV4-1 to TRBJ2-6, with TRBD1 matching 8 bases. The V gene end was trimmed by 2 bases and the J gene end by 0 bases; junction bases not matched to a gene: 6. Per the germline V gene, CDR1 is MGHRA and CDR2 is YSYEKL. The CDR3 length is 18 residues.

The chain carries TRBV18 and TRBJ1-2, with 10 bases lining up with TRBD1. This CDR3 contains 16 residues. The junction had 5 bases not matched to a gene; V was cut back by 2 bases and J by 2 bases. Germline CDR1 KGHSH, CDR2 LQKENI. CDR3 bases: TGTGCCAGCTCACCAGTCGGACAGGGGGGAAACTATGGCTACACCTTC. It codes for CASSPVGQGGNYGYTF.

CDR3: CASSYSTGSNQPQHF. CDR3 DNA sequence: TGTGCCAGCAGTTACTCTACAGGGAGCAATCAGCCCCAGCATTTT. The rearrangement uses TRBV6-5 and TRBJ1-5; the D gene is possibly TRBD1 (6 bases). In germline, CDR1 is MNHEY, CDR2 SVGAGI. With 0 bases removed from V and 1 base from J, the gap between germline ends came to 7 bases. The CDR3 spans 15 residues.

Of note for this clone: The sample has other DNA sequences that encode this CDR3 too. This sequence joins TRBV7-2 and TRBJ1-5; no definite D call. Germline values: CDR1 SGHTA, CDR2 FQGNSA. CDR3 length: 14 amino acids. The germline V and J ends were trimmed by 1 base and 1 base, with 5 bases remaining between them. In DNA form, the CDR3 reads TGTGCCAGCAGCTTAGGCTTAAGCAATCAGCCCCAGCATTTT. Amino acid sequence: CASSLGLSNQPQHF.

V is TRBV29-1 and J is TRBJ2-2; D may be TRBD1 or TRBD2 (5 bases each). The CDR3 length is 15 residues. V dropped 4 bases and J dropped 0 bases, with 12 bases sitting between them. Germline CDR1 is SQVTM and CDR2 is ANQGSEA. The DNA for the CDR3 is TGCAGCGTTGTGAGGGGAAATGCGAACACCGGGGAGCTGTTTTTT. Its translation is CSVVRGNANTGELFF.

J is TRBJ2-3 and V is TRBV4-2; 9 nucleotides align to TRBD2. Germline CDR1 and CDR2: LGHNA and YNFKEQ. Losses at the gene ends were 0 bases for V and 2 bases for J; bases not matched to a gene: 6. This CDR3 has 17 residues. CDR3 DNA sequence: TGTGCCAGCAGCCAAGATCGGGGCGGGGGGGCCACAGATACGCAGTATTTT. Protein sequence: CASSQDRGGGATDTQYF.

The chain joins TRBV2 to TRBJ1-2, with D possibly matching TRBD1 (6 bases). Between the trimmed V and J ends, which lost 8 bases and 3 bases, there was a span of 16 bases. The CDR3 has 14 residues. Germline values: CDR1 SNHLY, CDR2 FYNNEI. This CDR3 is CASQPGQGDYGYTF. CDR3 bases: TGTGCCAGCCAACCGGGACAAGGGGACTATGGCTACACCTTC.

V and J are TRBV11-2 and TRBJ1-4; D may be TRBD1 (5 bases). V was pared by 4 bases and J by 8 bases, with 11 bases between. CDR1 SGHAT and CDR2 FQNNGV come from the germline V gene. The CDR3 loop spans 13 amino acids. CDR3 protein: CASSWGGSEKLFF. The CDR3 region has the DNA TGTGCCAGCAGCTGGGGGGGGTCGGAAAAACTGTTTTTT.

The chain carries TRBV9 and TRBJ2-3, with 9 bases identical to TRBD2. The germline CDR1 and CDR2 sequences are SGDLS and YYNGEE. The CDR3 length is 16 residues. V trimming: 0 bases; J trimming: 5 bases; junction bases outside the gene matches: 7. The CDR3 DNA reads as TGTGCCAGCAGCGTAGCGGCGGGGGGGCCGGTAGATACGCAGTATTTT. Translation gives CASSVAAGGPVDTQYF.

The genes are TRBV7-9 and TRBJ1-3; D unresolved. This CDR3 has 14 residues. Germline V gene data show CDR1 as SEHNR and CDR2 as FQNEAQ (reference sequence). V lost 5 bases to trimming and J lost 1 base, with 9 bases between them. The chain's CDR3 is CASSPDSSGNTIYF. CDR3 DNA sequence: TGTGCCAGCAGCCCTGATTCTTCTGGAAACACCATATATTTT.

This clone turned up a few times. DNA of the CDR3: TGTGCCAGCAGGGGTCCGAGGTTGCGTTCACCCCTCCACTTT. Amino acid sequence: CASRGPRLRSPLHF. This rearrangement joins TRBV6-6 to TRBJ1-6; D is undetermined. CDR3 length equals 14 residues. CDR1 MNHNY and CDR2 SVGAGI come from the germline V gene (reference sequence). V lost 6 bases and J lost 9, with 15 bases in between.

This clone was detected only once. The rearrangement uses TRBV5-6 and TRBJ2-3, with TRBD2 as a possible D gene (6 bases). Trimming took 5 bases from V and 3 from J, leaving 16 bases between them. Germline V lookup: CDR1 SGHDT, CDR2 YYEEEE. CDR3 size: 15 residues. CDR3 DNA: TGTGCCAGCAGTACGCGGACCGGGGGAACAGATACGCAGTATTTT. Its translation: CASSTRTGGTDTQYF.

This chain uses TRBV5-1 with TRBJ2-2; possible D gene TRBD2, 5 bases. The germline V gene encodes CDR1 SGHRS and CDR2 YFSETQ. CDR3 length: 13 amino acids. The ends were cut back, 4 bases at V and 3 bases at J, with 7 bases in the middle. The CDR3 DNA is TGCGCCAGCAGCCCGGACTACACCGGGGAGCTGTTTTTT. Its protein is CASSPDYTGELFF.

The V gene is TRBV11-2, the J gene TRBJ2-7; 7 bases map to TRBD1. Per the germline V gene, CDR1 is SGHAT and CDR2 is FQNNGV. The CDR3 runs 12 residues. V lost 6 bases to trimming and J lost 12 bases; unmatched junction nucleotides: 11. Here the CDR3 DNA reads TGTGCCAGCAGTTCCCGACAGGGTAGGGGGTACTTC. It specifies CASSSRQGRGYF.

V is TRBV13 and J is TRBJ2-5; perhaps TRBD2 as D (5 bases). The V end was cut by 2 bases, the J end by 2 bases, with 6 bases between. The germline V gene encodes CDR1 PRHDT and CDR2 FYEKMQ (reference sequence). This CDR3 has 13 residues. CDR3 amino acids: CASSLREQETQYF. The CDR3 DNA reads TGTGCCAGCAGCTTAAGGGAGCAAGAGACCCAGTACTTC. Supplemented by reference TRBV13 and TRBJ2-5, the full variable domain reads AAGVIQSPRHLIKEKRETATLKCYPIPRHDTVYWYQQGPGQDPQFLISFYEKMQSDKGSIPDRFSAQQFSDYHSELNMSSLELGDSALYFCASSLREQETQYFGPGTRLLVL.

This chain uses TRBV2 with TRBJ2-7; no reliable D call. CDR1 is SNHLY, CDR2 FYNNEI, per germline. Deletions cut 8 bases from V and 4 bases from J, with 9 bases between. The CDR3 spans 11 residues. CDR3 sequence: CASDDGYEQYF. DNA for the CDR3: TGTGCCAGCGATGACGGATACGAGCAGTACTTC.

The table lists this clone with a count of one. This chain links TRBV4-3 with TRBJ1-4; D call uncertain. Germline values: CDR1 LGHNA, CDR2 YSLEER. The V and J ends lost 4 bases and 6 bases respectively, with 9 bases between them. The CDR3 length is 13 residues. CDR3 residues: CASSPSAHEKLFF. In nucleotides, the CDR3 is TGCGCCAGCAGCCCTTCCGCCCATGAAAAACTGTTTTTT.

The chain couples TRBV6-5 to TRBJ2-5; D is ambiguous. Between the trimmed V and J ends, which lost 8 bases and 7 bases, there was a span of 8 bases. Germline V gives CDR1 MNHEY, CDR2 SVGAGI. The CDR3 is made up of 10 amino acids. CDR3 nucleotides: TGTGCCAGCGGAGATGCGACCCAGTACTTC. This encodes CASGDATQYF.

This clone was seen a few times. Other DNA sequences of this sample code for an identical CDR3. In nucleotides, the CDR3 is TGTGCCAGCAGCTTGGGGGGGGGACCCTACGAGCAGTACTTC. Its protein product is CASSLGGGPYEQYF. The gene calls are TRBV11-2 and TRBJ2-7, with 7 bases lining up with TRBD2. The CDR3 loop spans 14 amino acids. The germline V gene encodes CDR1 SGHAT and CDR2 FQNNGV. V shed 3 bases, J shed 2 bases, and the junction held 4 bases outside the gene matches. Together with reference TRBV11-2 and TRBJ2-7, the CDR3 gives the full variable domain: EAGVAQSPRYKIIEKRQSVAFWCNPISGHATLYWYQQILGQGPKLLIQFQNNGVVDDSQLPKDRFSAERLKGVDSTLKIQPAKLEDSAVYLCASSLGGGPYEQYFGPGTRLTVT.

V usage is TRBV12-2 and J usage is TRBJ2-7; no check of the table's D call, TRBD2, against the DNA was made. TRBV12-2 is a recognized pseudogene. The length of the CDR3 is 16 residues. DNA for the CDR3: TGTGCAAGTCCGGGGGATTATCAGGGTCCCCCCTACGAGCAGTACTTC. Translation: CASPGDYQGPPYEQYF.

The table lists this clone with a count of one. CDR3 in DNA: TGTGCCAGCAGTGGGACAGGGCCCACCGGGGAGCTGTTTTTT. It codes for CASSGTGPTGELFF. This sequence joins TRBV6-5 and TRBJ2-2; TRBD1 matches 9 bases. In germline, CDR1 is MNHEY, CDR2 SVGAGI. J lost 4 bases, V lost 5 bases, and 2 bases had no gene match. This CDR3 has 14 residues.